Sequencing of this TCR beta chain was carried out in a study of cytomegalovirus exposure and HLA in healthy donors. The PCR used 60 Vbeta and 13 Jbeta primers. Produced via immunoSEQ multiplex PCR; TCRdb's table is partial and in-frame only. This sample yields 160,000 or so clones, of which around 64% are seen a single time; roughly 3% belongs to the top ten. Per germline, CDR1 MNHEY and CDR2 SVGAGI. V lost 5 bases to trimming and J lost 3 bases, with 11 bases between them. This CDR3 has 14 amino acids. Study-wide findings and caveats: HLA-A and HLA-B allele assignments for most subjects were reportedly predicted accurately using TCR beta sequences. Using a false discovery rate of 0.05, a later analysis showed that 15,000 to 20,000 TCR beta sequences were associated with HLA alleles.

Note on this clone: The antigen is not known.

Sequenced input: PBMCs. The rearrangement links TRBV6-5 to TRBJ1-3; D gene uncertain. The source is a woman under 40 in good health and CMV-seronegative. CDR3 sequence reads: CASSRSGGGNTIYF. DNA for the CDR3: TGTGCCAGCAGTCGCTCGGGAGGTGGAAACACCATATATTTT.